One sample yielded the 19 T cell receptor beta chains listed below, sequenced in a study of cytomegalovirus exposure and HLA in healthy donors (dated by TCRdb to about 2017). The receptor library was made with the immunoSEQ multiplex PCR assay. A mixture of 60 forward primers for TCR Vbeta segments and 13 reverse primers for TCR Jbeta segments was used in the multiplex PCR. TCRdb took this table from immuneACCESS and kept in-frame rearrangements with V and J called. Such tables lack part of the clones; where checked against another copy, unresolved V genes explain under half of the gap, and the rest is unexplained. The sample table shows some 96,000 clones, and around 77% are seen once. The leading ten clones occupy about 8.3% of the sample. Sequencing was performed on PBMCs. The receptors shown here come from a female donor in good health and CMV-seronegative.

The rearrangement uses TRBV7-3 and TRBJ2-1, with D tentatively TRBD2 (5 bases). The CDR3 runs to 14 residues. The V end was cut by 5 bases, the J end by 7 bases, with 15 bases between. Germline lookup yields CDR1 SGHTA and CDR2 FQGTGA. The CDR3 DNA is TGTGCCAGCAGCCCCAGCCGTGAGCGGAATGAGCAGTTCTTC. Protein: CASSPSRERNEQFF.

The chain is built from TRBV5-1 and TRBJ2-2; no firm D call. Germline-derived CDR1 and CDR2 are SGHRS and YFSETQ. CDR3 length: 14 amino acids. V gave up 0 bases and J gave up 3 bases, with 6 bases separating them. The CDR3 coding sequence is TGCGCCAGCAGCTTGGACGGGTACACCGGGGAGCTGTTTTTT. Translation: CASSLDGYTGELFF.

This clone occurred a few times. This chain links TRBV5-4 with TRBJ2-3; 9 bases match TRBD2. Trimming cost V 3 bases and J 6 bases; bases outside gene matches: 11. Germline V gene data show CDR1 as SGHNT and CDR2 as YYREEE (reference sequence). CDR3 length: 16 amino acids. This CDR3 is CASSSRGSSGMDTQYF. For the CDR3, the DNA is TGTGCCAGCAGCTCCCGGGGGTCTAGCGGGATGGATACGCAGTATTTT.

This chain links TRBV30 with TRBJ1-3, with D maybe TRBD1 (5 bases). This CDR3 has 17 residues. CDR1 and CDR2 (germline): GTSNPN, SVGIG (reference sequence). V lost 4 bases and J 4 bases, leaving 23 bases between the germline ends. CDR3 amino acids: CAWKHDGAGGSGNTIYF. CDR3 DNA sequence: TGTGCCTGGAAGCATGACGGCGCTGGGGGGAGCGGAAACACCATATATTTT.

This clone was seen a few times. V usage is TRBV6-5 and J usage is TRBJ2-5; D is possibly TRBD2 (6 bases). The CDR3 sequence is 14 residues long. Trimming took 5 bases from V and 5 from J, leaving 15 bases between them. Germline CDR1 is MNHEY and CDR2 is SVGAGI. The CDR3 loop reads CASSPRLVGETQYF. Written as DNA, the CDR3 is TGTGCCAGCAGTCCCCGACTAGTGGGGGAGACCCAGTACTTC.

The chain couples TRBV28 to TRBJ1-2; D remains unclear. This CDR3 spans 13 amino acids. Germline CDR1 is MDHEN and CDR2 is SYDVKM. V lost 2 bases and J lost 1, with 5 bases in between. Here the CDR3 DNA reads TGTGCCAGCAGTTTACTTATTAACTATGGCTACACCTTC. Translated, it gives CASSLLINYGYTF.

The J gene is TRBJ2-1, the V gene TRBV15, with 7 bases that match TRBD2. V shed 1 base and J 7 bases; nucleotides not matched to a gene: 16. The germline gives CDR1 LNHNV, CDR2 YYDKDF (reference sequence). CDR3 length: 18 amino acids. In DNA form, the CDR3 reads TGTGCCACCAGCAGAGCCCGAGGAGCGGGACTTAGCCTTAATGAGCAGTTCTTC. Translated, it gives CATSRARGAGLSLNEQFF.

This chain connects TRBV1 to TRBJ1-6; TRBD1 was called by the table and not checked on the DNA. TRBV1 is flagged as a pseudogene. CDR3 length equals 19 residues. CDR3 region: CTSSQPNRRQGLSNSPLHF. The DNA for the CDR3 is TGCACCAGCAGCCAGCCCAACCGCCGACAGGGACTTAGTAATTCACCCCTCCACTTT.

The gene calls are TRBV5-4 and TRBJ2-7, with 10 bases identical to TRBD2. Germline CDR1 SGHNT, CDR2 YYREEE (reference sequence). V lost 0 bases to trimming and J lost 2 bases; unmatched junction nucleotides: 8. This CDR3 has 17 amino acids. In DNA, the CDR3 is TGTGCCAGCAGCTTGGGAGGGCGACTAGCGGGTACCTACGAGCAGTACTTC. Its protein is CASSLGGRLAGTYEQYF. Full variable domain (outside the CDR3, taken from reference TRBV5-4 and TRBJ2-7): ETGVTQSPTHLIKTRGQQVTLRCSSQSGHNTVSWYQQALGQGPQFIFQYYREEENGRGNFPPRFSGLQFPNYSSELNVNALELDDSALYLCASSLGGRLAGTYEQYFGPGTRLTVT.

The genes are TRBV28 and TRBJ2-3, with D perhaps matching TRBD1 (6 bases). CDR1 MDHEN and CDR2 SYDVKM come from the germline V gene. The CDR3 is made up of 12 amino acids. V was cut by 6 bases and J by 3 bases, with 7 bases left in between. The CDR3 sequence is CASRDRTDTQYF. CDR3 sequence (DNA): TGTGCCAGCAGGGACAGAACAGATACGCAGTATTTT.

The rearrangement uses TRBV10-2 and TRBJ1-3; possibly TRBD1 for D (6 bases). Germline CDR1 reads WSHSY; CDR2 reads SAAADI. The V gene lost 7 bases and the J gene lost 2 bases, with 9 bases spanning the gap. The CDR3 is 13 amino acids. In nucleotides, the CDR3 is TGCGCCAGCACCAGGGGCACTGGAAACACCATATATTTT. Translating gives CASTRGTGNTIYF.

This clone turned up a few times. The chain joins TRBV2 to TRBJ2-2; TRBD1 agrees at 10 bases. Unmatched junction bases numbered 4, after V lost 8 bases and J lost 7 bases. The CDR3 is 13 amino acids. From germline, CDR1 is SNHLY and CDR2 FYNNEI. The DNA of the CDR3 is TGTGCCAGCCGACAGGGGGCCGTCGGGGAGCTGTTTTTT. Protein product: CASRQGAVGELFF.

This chain joins TRBV7-2 and TRBJ2-5, with D maybe TRBD1 (5 bases). CDR3 length: 15 residues. The germline gives CDR1 SGHTA, CDR2 FQGNSA. The germline V and J ends were trimmed by 2 bases and 4 bases, with 14 bases remaining between them. The CDR3 coding sequence is TGTGCCAGCAGCTTAAGGGGCAGGATTGGAGAGACCCAGTACTTC. This gives the protein CASSLRGRIGETQYF.

The J gene is TRBJ2-4, the V gene TRBV11-2; tentatively, D is TRBD2 (6 bases). Germline CDR1 and CDR2: SGHAT and FQNNGV. The CDR3 spans 16 residues. Between the trimmed V and J ends, which lost 3 bases and 0 bases, there was a span of 12 bases. Written as DNA, the CDR3 is TGTGCCAGCAGCTTCGTGGGACTTCTAGCCAAAAACATTCAGTACTTC. Encoded protein: CASSFVGLLAKNIQYF.

The chain combines TRBV30 with TRBJ1-1; D remains unclear. CDR3 length: 19 residues. Looked up from germline, CDR1 is GTSNPN and CDR2 is SVGIG (reference sequence). The V gene lost 5 bases and the J gene lost 0 bases, with 28 bases spanning the gap. The chain's CDR3 is CAWEGYKEERPLLNTEAFF. For the CDR3, the DNA is TGTGCCTGGGAAGGATACAAGGAGGAGAGACCCCTCCTGAACACTGAAGCTTTCTTT.

This chain connects TRBV2 to TRBJ2-5; unclear D gene. This CDR3 is built from 15 residues. Germline V lookup: CDR1 SNHLY, CDR2 FYNNEI. Trimming removed 6 bases at V and 1 base at J, with 15 bases between. CDR3 protein: CASRGTTTAQETQYF. DNA for the CDR3: TGTGCCAGCAGGGGTACGACAACAGCCCAAGAGACCCAGTACTTC. Combining the CDR3 with reference TRBV2 and TRBJ2-5 gives the whole variable domain EPEVTQTPSHQVTQMGQEVILRCVPISNHLYFYWYRQILGQKVEFLVSFYNNEISEKSEIFDDQFSVERPDGSNFTLKIRSTKLEDSAMYFCASRGTTTAQETQYFGPGTRLLVL.

This clone was counted a single time. The chain has TRBV19 and TRBJ2-7, with 10 nucleotides matching TRBD2. Germline-derived CDR1 and CDR2 are LNHDA and SQIVND (reference sequence). Losses at the gene ends were 5 bases for V and 0 bases for J; bases not matched to a gene: 16. This CDR3 contains 19 residues. Here the CDR3 reads CASSPGILAGVRVSYEQYF. In nucleotides, the CDR3 is TGTGCCAGTAGTCCAGGGATTCTAGCGGGAGTGAGGGTCTCCTACGAGCAGTACTTC.

The rearrangement uses TRBV6-5 and TRBJ2-1; D might be TRBD2 (6 bases). The CDR3 totals 16 residues. V was trimmed by 1 base and J by 5 bases, leaving 15 bases between them. The germline gives CDR1 MNHEY, CDR2 SVGAGI. CDR3 DNA sequence: TGTGCCAGCAGTTACTGGGGACTTAATTCTGACAATGAGCAGTTCTTC. Its protein product is CASSYWGLNSDNEQFF.

This clone has only a few counts. The chain joins TRBV2 to TRBJ2-7, with 7 bases matching TRBD1. Germline assignment: CDR1 SNHLY and CDR2 FYNNEI. The CDR3 runs 14 residues. Trimming cost V 5 bases and J 3 bases; bases outside gene matches: 7. CDR3: CASSYAGTDYEQYF. The CDR3 region has the DNA TGTGCCAGCAGTTACGCCGGGACAGACTACGAGCAGTACTTC.